This TCR beta chain was sequenced for a study of shared clonotypes between healthy human individuals. Study context: The plates for each donor numbered three CD4 naive, three CD4 memory, two CD8 naive and one CD8 memory. Overall study findings and caveats: Despite large depth, sorted-subset datasets appeared incompletely sequenced. The study sampled only blood, and tissue repertoires likely differ.

CD8 cells classed as naive were CD45RO-negative and positively selected for CCR7, excluding terminally differentiated effector memory CD45RA+ cells. TCRdb's table, derived via immunoSEQ multiplex PCR, lists solely in-frame clones and lacks some. Here the sample spans under 1 million clones, approximately 97% being singletons. Notes on this clone: Its antigen is undetermined.

Sequencing input: naive CD8+ T cells sorted from blood. The source is a man aged 25-45 years in good health.

CDR3 DNA: TGTGCCAGCAGTTTACCTTTTTCCTACGAGCAGTACTTC. Translating it yields CASSLPFSYEQYF. J is TRBJ2-7 and V is TRBV28; the D is unclear. The CDR3 covers 13 residues. V was cut by 2 bases and J by 1 base, with 6 bases left in between. CDR1 is MDHEN and CDR2 is SYDVKM in the germline V gene. The full variable domain, with the rest looked up from reference TRBV28 and TRBJ2-7, is DVKVTQSSRYLVKRTGEKVFLECVQDMDHENMFWYRQDPGLGLRLIYFSYDVKMKEKGDIPEGYSVSREKKERFSLILESASTNQTSMYLCASSLPFSYEQYFGPGTRLTVT.